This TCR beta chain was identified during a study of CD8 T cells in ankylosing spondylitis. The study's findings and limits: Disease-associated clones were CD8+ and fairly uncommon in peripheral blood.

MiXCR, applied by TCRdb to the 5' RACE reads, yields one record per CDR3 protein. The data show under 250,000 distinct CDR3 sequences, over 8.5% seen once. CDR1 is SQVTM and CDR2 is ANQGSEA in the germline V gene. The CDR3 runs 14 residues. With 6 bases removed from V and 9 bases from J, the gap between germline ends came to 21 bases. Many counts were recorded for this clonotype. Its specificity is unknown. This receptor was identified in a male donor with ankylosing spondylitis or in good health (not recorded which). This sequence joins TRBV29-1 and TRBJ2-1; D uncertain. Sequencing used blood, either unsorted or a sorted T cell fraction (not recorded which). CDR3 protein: CSVVTHRDAGEQFF. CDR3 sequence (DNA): TGCAGCGTAGTGACTCATAGAGATGCCGGTGAGCAGTTCTTC.